The 3 T cell receptor beta chains below all came from one sample that was sequenced in a study of blood T cells in healthy people across ages. A second PCR of 7 to 11 cycles used a sample-barcoded 5' primer and a J-beta primer mix. TCRdb called the 5' RACE reads again in MiXCR, with one record for every CDR3 protein. The table includes about 680,000 distinct CDR3 sequences, 49% detected once. The source material was blood. These receptors came from a woman aged 55-75 years in good health.

J is TRBJ2-5 and V is TRBV4-1; 8 bases match TRBD2. The DNA end favors TRBJ2-7, so the J call may be wrong. Germline V CDR1 and CDR2: MGHRA, YSYEKL. CDR3 length: 16 residues. CDR3 DNA sequence: TGCGCCAGCAGCCATAGTAGCGGGGAGCAGCTCCACGAGCAGTACTTC. Amino acid sequence: CASSHSSGEQLHEQYF.

The chain combines TRBV28 with TRBJ2-1, with D possibly TRBD2 on 5 matching bases. CDR1 and CDR2 from the germline V gene are MDHEN and SYDVKM. V shed 3 bases and J shed 10 bases, with 16 bases lying between them. The CDR3 extends over 14 amino acids. The CDR3 spells CASSFPSSTQEQFF. In nucleotides, the CDR3 is TGTGCCAGCAGTTTCCCATCTAGCACTCAGGAGCAGTTCTTC.

The chain combines TRBV27 with TRBJ2-3, with 10 bases lining up with TRBD1. This CDR3 region has 15 residues. The germline V gene encodes CDR1 MNHEY and CDR2 SMNVEV (reference sequence). With 3 bases clipped from V and 3 bases from J, the junction kept 3 bases outside the gene matches. The CDR3, as DNA: TGTGCCAGCAGTTTGGGGGACAGGGGAACAGATACGCAGTATTTT. It is translated as CASSLGDRGTDTQYF.